This entry concerns a single TCR beta chain. Its antigen remains unidentified. This sample stems from a study of OX40 agonist ivuxolimab in advanced cancers. Study-wide points: CD8+ T cells showed, on average, more clonal expansion than CD4+ cells. Also showing low normalized T-cell clonal expansion were some of the nonresponders.

Using immunoSEQ multiplex PCR, the repertoire was profiled, and TCRdb retains in-frame clones only, with some absent. Of tens of thousands of clones in the sample, 75% to 85% were seen once. Here the sequenced sample was CD4+ or CD8+ T cells sorted from blood, taken in a trial of the OX40 agonist ivuxolimab. The receptor's source is an adult with an advanced solid tumor such as melanoma, head and neck, liver or kidney cancer.

As DNA, the CDR3 is TGCAGCGATCGGACTAGCGGGACAGATACGCAGTATTTT. It encodes CSDRTSGTDTQYF. The chain has TRBV29-1 and TRBJ2-3; 11 bases agree with TRBD2. CDR1 is SQVTM, CDR2 ANQGSEA, per germline. With V trimmed by 7 bases and J by 3 bases, 3 bases remained unmatched. The CDR3 has 13 residues.